These 26 T cell receptor beta chains came from one sample sequenced in a study of cytomegalovirus exposure and HLA in healthy donors. PCR was performed using 60 Vbeta and 13 Jbeta primers. The data were produced by immunoSEQ multiplex PCR, yet TCRdb's version contains in-frame clones alone and is incomplete. The data hold about 180,000 clones, with roughly 85% observed a single time. Source material: PBMCs. The origin of the receptors is a middle-aged woman in good health and CMV-seronegative.

This clone has only a few counts. The rearrangement links TRBV5-6 to TRBJ2-7; D perhaps matches TRBD1 (6 bases). Trimming shortened V by 1 base and J by 7 bases, and 12 bases separated the two germline ends. There are 13 residues in the CDR3. CDR1 and CDR2 from the germline V gene are SGHDT and YYEEEE. The CDR3 region is CASSLTGFREQYF. The CDR3 DNA reads as TGTGCCAGCAGCTTGACAGGGTTCCGGGAGCAGTACTTC.

The chain is built from TRBV5-4 and TRBJ1-6, with D possibly being TRBD1 (6 bases). Germline assignment: CDR1 SGHNT and CDR2 YYREEE (reference sequence). This CDR3 is built from 16 residues. Trimming took 3 bases from V and 7 from J, leaving 17 bases between them. CDR3 region: CASSSSDRSWNSPLHF. CDR3 in DNA: TGTGCCAGCAGCTCCTCAGACAGGTCTTGGAATTCACCCCTCCACTTT.

This clone was found once. The chain has TRBV5-1 and TRBJ2-1; TRBD2 matches at 12 bases. Germline lookup yields CDR1 SGHRS and CDR2 YFSETQ. J was trimmed by 3 bases and V by 3 bases; bases with no gene match: 1. This CDR3 has 15 amino acids. CDR3 loop: CASSSTSGSYNEQFF. The CDR3 region has the DNA TGCGCCAGCAGCTCGACTAGCGGGAGCTACAATGAGCAGTTCTTC.

This clone was counted a few times. V is TRBV2 and J is TRBJ2-6; maybe TRBD1 (5 bases). CDR1 is SNHLY, CDR2 FYNNEI, per germline. The CDR3 spans 16 residues. V was cut by 3 bases and J by 2 bases, with 11 bases left in between. CDR3 nucleotide sequence: TGTGCCAGCAGTGACAGGGTAACCCCTGGGGCCAACGTCCTGACTTTC. Its translation is CASSDRVTPGANVLTF.

The chain employs TRBV4-3 and TRBJ2-2; 12 bases are shared with TRBD2. Germline trimming cut 1 base from V and 6 bases from J; bases unmatched to any gene: 12. The CDR3 runs to 19 residues. CDR1 LGHNA and CDR2 YSLEER come from the germline V gene. CDR3 protein: CASSQGITLAGGPSGELFF. Written as DNA, the CDR3 is TGCGCCAGCAGCCAAGGAATCACCCTAGCGGGAGGGCCATCCGGGGAGCTGTTTTTT.

The chain recombines TRBV30 with TRBJ2-7; possibly TRBD1 for D (5 bases). V was shortened by 0 bases and J by 10 bases, with 13 bases between the two germline ends. CDR1 GTSNPN and CDR2 SVGIG come from the germline V gene (reference sequence). This CDR3 is built from 12 residues. As DNA, the CDR3 is TGTGCCTGGAGTGTACCAAATGGGGCTCAGTACTTC. Translated: CAWSVPNGAQYF.

V gene TRBV9 combines with J gene TRBJ1-5; no clear D. Trimming removed 4 bases from V and 0 bases from J, with 11 bases in between. Per the germline V gene, CDR1 is SGDLS and CDR2 is YYNGEE. The CDR3 is 15 residues long. CDR3 sequence: CASSPRLDSNQPQHF. The CDR3 DNA sequence: TGTGCCAGCAGCCCTAGGTTGGATAGCAATCAGCCCCAGCATTTT.

The chain recombines TRBV9 with TRBJ2-7; 7 bases line up with TRBD2. CDR1 is SGDLS and CDR2 is YYNGEE in the germline V gene. Unmatched junction bases numbered 13, after V lost 4 bases and J lost 3 bases. This CDR3 spans 16 amino acids. In nucleotides, the CDR3 is TGTGCCAGCAGCCCCATTTCGTCTAGCGGATTCTACGAGCAGTACTTC. Residues: CASSPISSSGFYEQYF.

The V call is TRBV19, the J call TRBJ1-2; perhaps TRBD1 as D (5 bases). The V gene lost 5 bases and the J gene lost 1 base, with 11 bases spanning the gap. The CDR3 is made up of 14 amino acids. The germline V gene has CDR1 LNHDA and CDR2 SQIVND (reference sequence). The CDR3 region is CASSRGTRNYGYTF. In DNA form, the CDR3 reads TGTGCCAGTAGTCGGGGGACCCGTAACTATGGCTACACCTTC.

The chain combines TRBV7-2 with TRBJ2-7; 10 positions match TRBD2. Germline assignment: CDR1 SGHTA and CDR2 FQGNSA. The V segment lost 3 bases and the J segment 1 base; nucleotides outside the gene matches: 6. CDR3 length: 16 residues. The CDR3 DNA is TGTGCCAGCAGCTTCGGTAGCGGGAGGAGATCCTACGAGCAGTACTTC. The encoded protein is CASSFGSGRRSYEQYF. Full variable domain (missing parts from reference TRBV7-2 and TRBJ2-7): GAGVSQSPSNKVTEKGKDVELRCDPISGHTALYWYRQSLGQGLEFLIYFQGNSAPDKSGLPSDRFSAERTGGSVSTLTIQRTQQEDSAVYLCASSFGSGRRSYEQYFGPGTRLTVT.

The genes are TRBV5-6 and TRBJ2-3, with D maybe TRBD2 (6 bases). The CDR3 runs to 15 residues. Germline assignment: CDR1 SGHDT and CDR2 YYEEEE. Trimming pared 4 bases from V and 0 bases from J, leaving 12 bases between. The CDR3 region has the DNA TGTGCCAGCAGCCCGCCGGAGGGTAGCACAGATACGCAGTATTTT. It is translated as CASSPPEGSTDTQYF.

This chain joins TRBV28 and TRBJ2-3; 7 nucleotides match TRBD1. Germline V gene sequence: CDR1 MDHEN, CDR2 SYDVKM. V was clipped by 5 bases and J by 4 bases; unmatched bases: 3. The CDR3 has 13 amino acids. CDR3 sequence (DNA): TGTGCCAGCAGTCTGCAGGGGGCAGATACGCAGTATTTT. Its translation is CASSLQGADTQYF.

This sequence joins TRBV25-1 and TRBJ1-3; D is unresolved. The CDR3 is made up of 12 amino acids. Looked up from germline, CDR1 is MGHDK and CDR2 is SYGVNS. V lost 3 bases, J lost 4 bases, and 4 bases lay in between. The CDR3, as DNA: TGTGCCAGCAGTGATGAGGGAAACACCATATATTTT. Protein: CASSDEGNTIYF. The full variable domain, its missing parts supplied by reference TRBV25-1 and TRBJ1-3, is EADIYQTPRYLVIGTGKKITLECSQTMGHDKMYWYQQDPGMELHLIHYSYGVNSTEKGDLSSESTVSRIRTEHFPLTLESARPSHTSQYLCASSDEGNTIYFGEGSWLTVV.

This clone came up once. The genes are TRBV6-5 and TRBJ1-2, with 7 bases lining up with TRBD1. Germline CDR1 is MNHEY and CDR2 is SVGAGI. V shed 0 bases, J shed 5 bases, and the junction held 3 bases outside the gene matches. The CDR3 consists of 14 residues. The CDR3 DNA is TGTGCCAGCAGTTACTCGGGACAGTCTTATGGCTACACCTTC. Encoded protein: CASSYSGQSYGYTF.

The chain couples TRBV19 to TRBJ1-1; a possible D gene is TRBD1 (5 bases). Between the trimmed V and J ends, which lost 5 bases and 0 bases, there was a span of 16 bases. CDR1 LNHDA and CDR2 SQIVND come from the germline V gene (reference sequence). The CDR3 extends over 16 amino acids. The CDR3 sequence is CASSPRKGPMNTEAFF. The CDR3 DNA follows: TGTGCCAGTAGTCCCCGCAAGGGGCCCATGAACACTGAAGCTTTCTTT.

This chain links TRBV6-1 with TRBJ1-2; D possibly corresponds to TRBD1 (5 bases). This CDR3 is built from 14 residues. Germline-derived CDR1 and CDR2 are MNHNS and SASEGT. V was cut by 0 bases and J by 2 bases, with 7 bases left in between. This CDR3 is CASSEAAGNYGYTF. The CDR3 bases are TGTGCCAGCAGTGAAGCGGCAGGGAACTATGGCTACACCTTC.

The gene calls are TRBV15 and TRBJ1-4; no definite D call. Deletions cut 1 base from V and 7 bases from J, with 7 bases between. The CDR3 extends over 13 amino acids. Germline CDR1 reads LNHNV; CDR2 reads YYDKDF (reference sequence). The CDR3 is CATSRVFGEKLFF. Here the CDR3 DNA reads TGTGCCACCAGCAGAGTTTTCGGTGAAAAACTGTTTTTT.

The table lists this clone with a count of one. A junction boundary mismatches the germline segment, possibly from a read error. The genes are TRBV7-2 and TRBJ2-7; the match to TRBD2 covers 8 bases. The V gene's germline CDR1 is SGHTA and CDR2 FQGNSA. CDR3 size: 14 residues. CDR3 coding DNA: TGTGCCAGCAGCCGCAGCGGGAGCTCCGACGAGCAGTACTTC. It yields the protein CASSRSGSSDEQYF.

The chain is built from TRBV5-6 and TRBJ2-1, with 8 bases that match TRBD2. The trim removed 0 bases at V and 3 bases at J, leaving 2 bases unmatched. Germline assignment: CDR1 SGHDT and CDR2 YYEEEE. This CDR3 comprises 15 residues. The CDR3 sequence is CASSLEAGDYNEQFF. The CDR3, as DNA: TGTGCCAGCAGCTTGGAAGCGGGAGACTACAATGAGCAGTTCTTC.

The genes are TRBV27 and TRBJ2-7; TRBD1 aligns across 7 bases. The CDR3 covers 14 residues. V lost 8 bases, J lost 4 bases, and 11 bases stayed unmatched. CDR1 is MNHEY, CDR2 SMNVEV, per germline (reference sequence). The chain's CDR3 is CASCAQGDFYEQYF. The CDR3 DNA is TGTGCCAGCTGCGCCCAGGGGGATTTTTACGAGCAGTACTTC.

The V call is TRBV11-3, the J call TRBJ1-1; 7 bases are a match to TRBD1. This CDR3 is built from 15 residues. The V gene end was trimmed by 5 bases and the J gene end by 0 bases; junction bases not matched to a gene: 6. The germline V gene has CDR1 SGHNT and CDR2 YENEEA. This CDR3 reads CASSPPTGLNTEAFF. The CDR3 DNA reads as TGTGCCAGCAGCCCCCCGACAGGGCTGAACACTGAAGCTTTCTTT.

The chain has TRBV19 and TRBJ2-3; no clear D. Germline V gives CDR1 LNHDA, CDR2 SQIVND (reference sequence). Trimming took 8 bases from V and 2 from J, leaving 5 bases between them. This CDR3 is built from 11 residues. CDR3 in DNA: TGTGCCAGTGCTAACACAGATACGCAGTATTTT. Translation: CASANTDTQYF.

This clone was detected only once. The V call is TRBV18, the J call TRBJ2-2; the D gene is possibly TRBD1 (6 bases). With 6 bases removed from V and 0 bases from J, the gap between germline ends came to 17 bases. There are 17 residues in the CDR3. Germline CDR1 and CDR2: KGHSH and LQKENI. This CDR3 reads CASSQRVKGANTGELFF. As DNA, the CDR3 is TGTGCCAGCTCCCAAAGGGTGAAGGGGGCGAACACCGGGGAGCTGTTTTTT.

The chain is built from TRBV6-5 and TRBJ1-1; D might be TRBD1 (6 bases). The CDR3 is made up of 15 amino acids. V lost 6 bases, J lost 5 bases, and 19 bases lay in between. The germline gives CDR1 MNHEY, CDR2 SVGAGI. CDR3 loop: CASSLPPGRGTEAFF. The CDR3 coding sequence is TGTGCCAGCAGCCTCCCCCCAGGGAGGGGGACTGAAGCTTTCTTT.

This clone was seen only a few times. The gene calls are TRBV6-5 and TRBJ1-5, with 8 bases matching TRBD1. CDR1 MNHEY and CDR2 SVGAGI come from the germline V gene. This CDR3 has 15 amino acids. The trim removed 5 bases at V and 0 bases at J, leaving 3 bases unmatched. Here the CDR3 DNA reads TGTGCCAGCAGTGCGACAGGGGCTAGCAATCAGCCCCAGCATTTT. Translating it yields CASSATGASNQPQHF.

The chain couples TRBV6-1 to TRBJ1-2; D not certain. Germline lookup yields CDR1 MNHNS and CDR2 SASEGT. V gave up 1 base and J gave up 8 bases, with 14 bases separating them. This CDR3 has 14 residues. As DNA, the CDR3 is TGTGCCAGCAGTGAAGGTCGGAGGGTGACGGGCTACACCTTC. Amino acids: CASSEGRRVTGYTF.